This T cell receptor (beta chain) derives from a study of T cells in Graves' hyperthyroidism and ophthalmopathy. RNA transcripts gave rise to amplified TCR beta CDR3 regions. HTBI primers were the set used in a first-round RT-PCR of the TCR CDR3. Each CDR3 protein gets one entry after TCRdb re-called the multiplex PCR reads with MiXCR. The repertoire has approximately 600,000 distinct CDR3 sequences, about 14% of them found once; the top ten carry over 3.5%. Looked up from germline, CDR1 is SGHRS and CDR2 is YFSETQ. The CDR3 covers 15 residues. V lost 1 base to trimming and J lost 3 bases, with 14 bases between them.

The chain has TRBV5-1 and TRBJ2-7; D is perhaps TRBD2 (6 bases). The sample comprised blood. The receptor was derived from a woman in her thirties or forties with Graves' ophthalmopathy. In DNA form, the CDR3 reads TGCGCCAGCAGCTTGTCGGCGGGACCCCTCTACGAGCAGTACTTC. This gives the protein CASSLSAGPLYEQYF.